Shown below are 14 T cell receptor beta chains from a single sample sequenced in a study of chemoradiotherapy in HPV16-positive cancers. Method: immunoSEQ multiplex PCR; TCRdb's copy keeps in-frame clones and lacks some. This table has tens of thousands of clones, roughly nine tenths appearing once. Sequenced here: blood, sampled from a patient who underwent chemoradiotherapy. These receptors were obtained from a human donor with HPV-associated anogenital cancer.

The chain is built from TRBV9 and TRBJ1-3; 8 bases are shared with TRBD1. The J segment lost 2 bases and the V segment lost 5 bases, leaving 6 bases of the junction unmatched. This CDR3 is built from 15 residues. The germline CDR1 and CDR2 sequences are SGDLS and YYNGEE. This CDR3 reads CASSGTGGTGNTIYF. The CDR3 DNA is TGTGCCAGCAGTGGTACAGGGGGAACTGGAAACACCATATATTTT.

The chain links TRBV18 to TRBJ2-7; 9 bases are a match to TRBD1. CDR1 and CDR2 (germline): KGHSH, LQKENI. The V segment lost 2 bases and the J segment 2 bases; nucleotides outside the gene matches: 1. This CDR3 spans 14 amino acids. This CDR3 reads CASSPGQGTYEQYF. The CDR3 DNA reads TGTGCCAGCTCACCAGGACAGGGGACCTACGAGCAGTACTTC.

In its sample, this clone was seen once. Germline and junction disagree at one end, which may indicate a read error. The chain combines TRBV2 with TRBJ2-2, with a weak D call TRBD1 (6 bases). The V gene's germline CDR1 is SNHLY and CDR2 FYNNEI. CDR3 length: 14 residues. The CDR3 loop is CASSGGTFTGELVF. CDR3 DNA: TGTGCCAGCAGTGGTGGGACATTCACCGGGGAGCTGGTTTTT. Full variable domain (rest looked up from reference TRBV2 and TRBJ2-2): EPEVTQTPSHQVTQMGQEVILRCVPISNHLYFYWYRQILGQKVEFLVSFYNNEISEKSEIFDDQFSVERPDGSNFTLKIRSTKLEDSAMYFCASSGGTFTGELVFGEGSRLTVL.

The V call is TRBV7-9, the J call TRBJ1-2; the D gene is possibly TRBD1 (6 bases). Germline CDR1 is SEHNR and CDR2 is FQNEAQ (reference sequence). The length of the CDR3 is 16 residues. V lost 5 bases and J 7 bases, leaving 23 bases between the germline ends. The CDR3 loop is CASSRGLGGAARGYTF. As DNA, the CDR3 is TGTGCCAGCAGCCGAGGCCTCGGGGGGGCCGCGCGTGGCTACACCTTC.

The chain recombines TRBV19 with TRBJ2-2, with D maybe TRBD2 (6 bases). The CDR3 runs to 15 residues. V dropped 1 base and J dropped 7 bases, with 13 bases sitting between them. CDR1 is LNHDA and CDR2 is SQIVND in the germline V gene (reference sequence). The CDR3 coding sequence is TGTGCCAGTAGTATAGGGGCTAGCGACGACGGGGAGCTGTTTTTT. Translating gives CASSIGASDDGELFF.

J is TRBJ2-5 and V is TRBV4-1; 10 bases match TRBD1. This CDR3 is 15 amino acids long. CDR1 is MGHRA, CDR2 YSYEKL, per germline. J gave up 5 bases and V 4 bases, and 7 bases lay outside the gene matches. The CDR3 spells CASSPGQGVRETQYF. The CDR3 DNA follows: TGCGCCAGCAGCCCCGGACAGGGGGTCCGGGAGACCCAGTACTTC.

This chain uses TRBV7-9 with TRBJ2-6, with D tentatively TRBD1 (5 bases). Germline CDR1 SEHNR, CDR2 FQNEAQ (reference sequence). Deletions cut 3 bases from V and 2 bases from J, with 11 bases between. The CDR3 contains 16 residues. For the CDR3, the DNA is TGTGCCAGCAGCTTCGCCTCAGGGACTGGGGCCAACGTCCTGACTTTC. This translates into CASSFASGTGANVLTF.

The chain uses TRBV10-2 and TRBJ2-7; 7 bases align to TRBD1. Trimming at V came to 0 bases and at J to 1 base, leaving 12 bases not matched to a gene. This CDR3 is 18 amino acids long. The germline V gene encodes CDR1 WSHSY and CDR2 SAAADI. In nucleotides, the CDR3 is TGCGCCAGCAGTGAGTCCTTCCTGACCGGGACAGCTTCCTACGAGCAGTACTTC. This encodes CASSESFLTGTASYEQYF.

The chain employs TRBV5-6 and TRBJ1-3; maybe TRBD1 (5 bases). Trimming shortened V by 2 bases and J by 0 bases, and 9 bases separated the two germline ends. The CDR3 runs 15 residues. CDR1 SGHDT and CDR2 YYEEEE come from the germline V gene. The CDR3 coding sequence is TGTGCCAGCAGCTTCCTTGGGGGCTCTGGAAACACCATATATTTT. Its protein product is CASSFLGGSGNTIYF.

The V gene is TRBV6-6, the J gene TRBJ2-3, with 8 bases fitting TRBD2. The CDR3 loop spans 13 amino acids. Germline values: CDR1 MNHNY, CDR2 SVGAGI (reference sequence). V shed 5 bases and J 5 bases; nucleotides not matched to a gene: 3. The chain's CDR3 is CASSSLAGDTQYF. In DNA form, the CDR3 reads TGTGCCAGCAGTAGTCTAGCGGGAGATACGCAGTATTTT.

This clone has only one observation. The chain links TRBV7-2 to TRBJ2-2; D gene ambiguous. Trimming removed 2 bases at V and 0 bases at J, with 4 bases between. Germline V lookup: CDR1 SGHTA, CDR2 FQGNSA. The CDR3 totals 14 residues. This chain's CDR3 is CASSLTANTGELFF. DNA of the CDR3: TGTGCCAGCAGCTTAACAGCGAACACCGGGGAGCTGTTTTTT. The full variable domain, rest sourced from reference TRBV7-2 and TRBJ2-2, is GAGVSQSPSNKVTEKGKDVELRCDPISGHTALYWYRQSLGQGLEFLIYFQGNSAPDKSGLPSDRFSAERTGGSVSTLTIQRTQQEDSAVYLCASSLTANTGELFFGEGSRLTVL.

The genes are TRBV5-1 and TRBJ2-5; TRBD1 or TRBD2 may be the D gene (5 bases each). CDR1 is SGHRS and CDR2 is YFSETQ in the germline V gene. The CDR3 covers 13 residues. Deletions cut 4 bases from V and 5 bases from J, with 12 bases between. CDR3 residues: CASSRLRDETQYF. CDR3 sequence (DNA): TGCGCCAGCAGCCGCCTGAGGGACGAGACCCAGTACTTC.

The V and J genes are TRBV18 and TRBJ2-1; 10 bases line up with TRBD1. There are 14 residues in the CDR3. V trimming: 5 bases; J trimming: 5 bases; junction bases outside the gene matches: 3. Germline assignment: CDR1 KGHSH and CDR2 LQKENI. CDR3 DNA sequence: TGTGCCAGCTCATCCGGGACAGGGGACAATGAGCAGTTCTTC. Translation gives CASSSGTGDNEQFF.

This clone occurred once. CDR3 DNA sequence: TGTGCCAGCAGCCCCGTAAGTGGGTATGAGCAGTTCTTC. Translating it yields CASSPVSGYEQFF. V and J are TRBV7-3 and TRBJ2-1; D uncertain. The CDR3 has 13 residues. Germline V gene sequence: CDR1 SGHTA, CDR2 FQGTGA. V dropped 5 bases and J dropped 8 bases, with 13 bases sitting between them.